The clone carrying this T cell receptor beta chain was seen more than once but under ten times. Its antigen is undetermined. Relying on iRepertoire HTBI primers and Arm-PCR of CDR3 regions, the team built TCR beta libraries. TCRdb passed the multiplex PCR reads through MiXCR, listing each CDR3 protein once. The table includes fewer than 350,000 distinct CDR3 sequences, approximately 20% detected once. Stated time point: newly diagnosed GD, antithyroid drugs for less than 3 months. RNA from PBMCs was the source of the TCR library. Into tubes containing EDTA, nine milliliters of peripheral blood were drawn. This record belongs to a study of regulatory T cells in long-lasting Graves disease. Background on the study: Graves' cases, newly diagnosed, had used antithyroid drugs under 3 months.

Findings of the study overall: Patients with persistent Graves' had lower TCR diversity than newly diagnosed patients. Newly diagnosed patients shared more than 750 public clonotypes; persistent patients shared around 2,800.

V lost 2 bases, J lost 5 bases, and 7 bases lay in between. There are 13 residues in the CDR3. Germline-derived CDR1 and CDR2 are MNHNS and SASEGT. This TCR was sampled from a female donor with Graves disease. The material sequenced was peripheral blood mononuclear cells (PBMCs), taken at new diagnosis, from a patient treated with antithyroid drugs. The chain has TRBV6-1 and TRBJ1-5, with no clear D. CDR3 sequence: CASSEFTDQPQHF. Here the CDR3 DNA reads TGTGCCAGCAGTGAATTTACCGATCAGCCCCAGCATTTT.